Listed here is a single TCR beta chain. The data were obtained in a study of blood T cell repertoires in COVID-19. In the study overall: Researchers got acute and convalescent COVID-19 samples from the United States, Italy and Spain.

Per the study methods: Counts of nucleated cells, estimated from reference gene primer amplification, were obtained. TCRdb's copy holds only in-frame clones and misses some; the assay was immunoSEQ multiplex PCR. V, J and clone size reflect that table, while D and trimming were determined from the DNA. The table records around 130,000 clones, around 85% of them present only once. This clonotype was obtained from a human donor in a cohort sampled during active COVID-19. Sequencing input: peripheral blood.

CDR3 bases: TGTGCCACCGAGACAGGGGAGCGGGAAAAACTGTTTTTT. Protein sequence: CATETGEREKLFF. The chain combines TRBV28 with TRBJ1-4; TRBD1 matches 8 bases. The CDR3 totals 13 residues. Germline lookup yields CDR1 MDHEN and CDR2 SYDVKM. The V and J ends lost 10 bases and 8 bases, in that order; junction bases with no gene match: 9.